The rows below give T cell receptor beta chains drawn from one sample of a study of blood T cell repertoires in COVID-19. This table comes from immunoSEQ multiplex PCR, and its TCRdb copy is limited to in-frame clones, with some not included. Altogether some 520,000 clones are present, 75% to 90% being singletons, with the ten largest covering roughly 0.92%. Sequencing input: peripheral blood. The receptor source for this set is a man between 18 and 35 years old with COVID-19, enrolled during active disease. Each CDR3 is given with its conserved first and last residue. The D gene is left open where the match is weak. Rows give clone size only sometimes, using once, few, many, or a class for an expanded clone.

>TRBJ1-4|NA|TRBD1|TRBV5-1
TGCGCCAGCAGCTCCGGGGGACAGGGGCACGAAAAACTGTTTTTT
CASSSGGQGHEKLFF
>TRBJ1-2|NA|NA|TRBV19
TGTGCCAGTAGTATAGGAGGCTTGGACTATGGCTACACCTTC
CASSIGGLDYGYTF
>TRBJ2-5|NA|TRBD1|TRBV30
TGTGCCTGGAGTGCGGCAGGGGGCTTTCGAGAGACCCAGTACTTC
CAWSAAGGFRETQYF
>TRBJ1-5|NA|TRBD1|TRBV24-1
TGTGCCACCAGTGATTTAGGGGACAGTAATCAGCCCCAGCATTTT
CATSDLGDSNQPQHF
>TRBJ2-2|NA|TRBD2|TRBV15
TGTGCCACCCAGCAAAGCGGGGCCCACACCGGGGAGCTGTTTTTT
CATQQSGAHTGELFF
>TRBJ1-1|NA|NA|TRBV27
TGTGCCAGCAGTTTCCAGTTGCTCACTGAAGCTTTCTTT
CASSFQLLTEAFF
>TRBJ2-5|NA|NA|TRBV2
TGTGCCAGCAGCGACTTAACCCAGTACTTC
CASSDLTQYF
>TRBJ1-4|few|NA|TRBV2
TGTGCCACCCTTAGTGGGGGGGCAACTAATGAAAAACTGTTTTTT
CATLSGGATNEKLFF
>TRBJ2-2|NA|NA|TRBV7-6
TGTGCCAGCAGCTTAGCGGGCGGGGTGAACACCGGGGAGCTGTTTTTT
CASSLAGGVNTGELFF
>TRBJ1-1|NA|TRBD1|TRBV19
TGTGCCAGTAGTATCCCGAGGACAGGGAGGACTGAAGCTTTCTTT
CASSIPRTGRTEAFF
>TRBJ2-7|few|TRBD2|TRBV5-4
TGTGCCAGCAGCTTGGGTAGCGGGAGCTACTACGAGCAGTACTTC
CASSLGSGSYYEQYF
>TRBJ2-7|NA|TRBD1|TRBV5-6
TGTGCCAGCAGCCGTCCCCCGGGACAGGGAGTGTACGAGCAGTACTTC
CASSRPPGQGVYEQYF
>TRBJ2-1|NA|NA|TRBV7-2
TGTGCCAGCAGCCCTCTCTCCGCAGGCAATGAGCAGTTCTTC
CASSPLSAGNEQFF
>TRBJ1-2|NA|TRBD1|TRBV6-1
TGTGCCAGCAGTGAACAAGGACAGGGGGCAGGTGGCTACACCTTC
CASSEQGQGAGGYTF
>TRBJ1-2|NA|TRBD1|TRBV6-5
TGTGCCAGCTGGACAGGGAACTATGGCTACACCTTC
CASWTGNYGYTF
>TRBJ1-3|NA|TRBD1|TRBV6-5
TGTGCCAGCAGGGACAGGAGCTCTGGAAACACCATATATTTT
CASRDRSSGNTIYF
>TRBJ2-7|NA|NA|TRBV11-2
TGTGCCAGCAGCTTCGACAGGAACCTCTACGAGCAGTACTTC
CASSFDRNLYEQYF
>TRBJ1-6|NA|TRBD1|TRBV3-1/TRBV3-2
TGTGCCAGCAGCCAAGCGGGGGGACAGGGTAATTCACCCCTCCACTTT
CASSQAGGQGNSPLHF
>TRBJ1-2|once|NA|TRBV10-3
TGTGCCATCAGTACTACAGGGAGAGCTAACTATGGCTACACCTTC
CAISTTGRANYGYTF
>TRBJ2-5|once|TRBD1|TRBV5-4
TGTGCCAGCAGAAACATCCGGACAGGGCAAGAGACCCAGTACTTC
CASRNIRTGQETQYF
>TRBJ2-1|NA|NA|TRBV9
TGTGCCAGCAGCGTAGGCATGACAGGCCTCTCCTACAATGAGCAGTTCTTC
CASSVGMTGLSYNEQFF
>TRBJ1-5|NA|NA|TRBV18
TGTGCCAGCTCACCAATGAAGGGCGGGAATCAGCCCCAGCATTTT
CASSPMKGGNQPQHF
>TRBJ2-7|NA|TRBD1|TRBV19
TGTGCCAGTAGTGCCCGGGACAGGGGGCACGAGCAGTACTTC
CASSARDRGHEQYF
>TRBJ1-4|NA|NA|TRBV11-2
TGTGCCAGCAGCTTAGATCCACATAATTTCAATGAAAAACTGTTTTTT
CASSLDPHNFNEKLFF
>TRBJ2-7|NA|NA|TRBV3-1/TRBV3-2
TGTGCCAGCAGCCAAGCAAGCTTTCATGAGCAGTACTTC
CASSQASFHEQYF
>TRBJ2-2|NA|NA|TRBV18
TGTGCCAGCTCACCACGCGTTGGGGCTGATAACACCGGGGAGCTGTTTTTT
CASSPRVGADNTGELFF
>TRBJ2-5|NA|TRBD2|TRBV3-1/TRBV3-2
TGTGCCAGCAGCCTCACTAGCGGGAAGGAGACCCAGTACTTC
CASSLTSGKETQYF
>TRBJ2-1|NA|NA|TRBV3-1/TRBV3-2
TGTGCCAGCAGCCAAGATCTAGATTACAATGAGCAGTTCTTC
CASSQDLDYNEQFF
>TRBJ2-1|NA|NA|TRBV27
TGTGCCAGCAGTTTCGGCAGGGCCATCTACAATGAGCAGTTCTTC
CASSFGRAIYNEQFF
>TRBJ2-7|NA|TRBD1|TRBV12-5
TGTGCTAGCCAAATTGGACAGGGCTACGAGCAGTACTTC
CASQIGQGYEQYF
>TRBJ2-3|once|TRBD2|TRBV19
TGTGCCAGTAGTATTCGGGGGATCGGGCGTAGCGGGAGGCATACGCAGTATTTT
CASSIRGIGRSGRHTQYF